This TCR beta chain was retrieved from a study of T-cell reconstitution after alpha-beta-depleted transplantation in children (dated by TCRdb to the mid-2010s). Regarding the complete study: Using TCR repertoire profiling, the study followed T-cell immune reconstitution in a quantitative way in children after TCRalphabeta/CD19-depleted allogeneic hematopoietic cell transplantation. Results and caveats for the whole study, not just this receptor: The frequencies of hyperexpanded clones fell over the following months, and after one year, T-cell counts and TCRbeta diversity were mostly attributed to newly produced T cells. Apparently early alphabetaT-cell count recovery about two months after transplant reportedly relied on only several hundred rapidly expanded clones derived from non-depleted graft cells. The high TCRbeta diversity at day 60 in some patients was ascribed to recipient T cells and intrathymic progenitors that had survived conditioning.

The library relied on PCR. Instrument used: Illumina HiSeq 2500. TCR libraries were prepared with molecular barcoding, using unique molecular identifiers to normalize TCRbeta repertoire quantification. TCRdb reran the public reads through fastp at Q25 and MiXCR, keeping productive beta chains. Rows matching on CDR3 protein sequence are summarized as one entry with the most common DNA and genes. Within this sample are hundreds of thousands of distinct CDR3 sequences, with under 15% of them counted one time only. The biggest ten clones account for 0.79% of the sample. The meaning of the sample's treatment or condition label: allogeneic hematopoietic cell transplantation with graft depleted of TCRalphabeta T cells and CD19 B cells. The children who served as transplant recipients had been given grafts of TCRalphabeta/CD19-depleted allogeneic hematopoietic cells. Cut back by 2 bases and 2 bases, the V and J ends lie 20 bases apart. The CDR3 goes from the cysteine to the phenylalanine over 17 residues. Just CDR3 DNA is preserved here, 51 bases in frame from base 1. The germline V gene (reference sequence) sets CDR1 to DFQATT and CDR2 to SNEGSKA.

This clonotype was observed many times. Its antigen has not been determined. No base qualities exist here, and no much larger clone lies one base off it. This receptor was obtained from a girl aged 2-9 years with congenital amegakaryocytic thrombocytopenia, due to receive a stem cell transplant. Source: PBMCs, taken before TCRalphabeta/CD19-depleted stem cell transplant. The sequence is built from TRBV20-1 and TRBJ2-3; a weak D assignment points to TRBD2 (6 bases agree). The sequence in DNA is TGCAGTGCTAGACCATCCCCGGGACTCCCGTTCACAGATACGCAGTATTTT. It is translated as CSARPSPGLPFTDTQYF.